This entry describes one T cell receptor (beta chain). Trimming took off 4 bases at V and 0 bases at J, with 10 bases between the two ends. The CDR3 is 14 residues long. CDR1 is LGHDT and CDR2 is YNNKEL in the germline V gene (reference sequence). The data were obtained in a study of blood T cell repertoires in COVID-19. As for the study in general: Donors in the United States, Italy and Spain gave samples during acute or convalescent COVID-19. In each case, the material was cDNA or gDNA derived from T cells, B-cell-depleted T cells, or PBMCs.

Assay used: immunoSEQ multiplex PCR; TCRdb lists only in-frame clones, some missing. The sample includes approximately 340,000 clones, about 89% of them seen just once. The chain links TRBV3-1 (or the pseudogene TRBV3-2) to TRBJ2-7; D is unclear. This sequence was found in a woman aged 40 to 50 who had been exposed to COVID-19. Sequenced: PBMCs or T cells enriched from blood (not recorded which). CDR3 coding DNA: TGTGCCAGCAGCCCCAGAACACCCTCCTACGAGCAGTACTTC. Protein product: CASSPRTPSYEQYF.